The 21 T cell receptor beta chains listed next were all sequenced from one sample in a study of T cells in localized non-small cell lung cancer (dated by TCRdb to the early 2020s). Libraries came from the immunoSEQ multiplex PCR assay. TCRdb re-hosts the immuneACCESS table, in-frame sequences only. Its copies lack some clones; in the studies checked, an unresolved V gene accounts for under half of them, and the cause for the rest is not known. The sample table records tens of thousands of clones; roughly 84% of these occur just once. The ten most abundant clones make up almost 8% of the sample. Sequenced material: PBMCs, taken before any cancer treatment. Receptor source: a man aged 40-75 years with stage II lung adenocarcinoma.

Here the CDR3 reads CASRSSGASYNEQFF. In DNA, the CDR3 is TGTGCCAGCAGATCCTCTGGGGCCTCCTACAATGAGCAGTTCTTC. The chain links TRBV6-5 to TRBJ2-1; TRBD1 might be the D (5 bases). Trimming pared 6 bases from V and 0 bases from J, leaving 12 bases between. The CDR3 totals 15 residues. Germline CDR1 MNHEY, CDR2 SVGAGI.

V is TRBV6-5 and J is TRBJ1-1; D unresolved. Germline CDR1 MNHEY, CDR2 SVGAGI. CDR3 size: 13 residues. Trimming took 4 bases from V and 0 from J, leaving 6 bases between them. The CDR3 DNA is TGTGCCAGCAGTTCGTCATTGAACACTGAAGCTTTCTTT. Its translation is CASSSSLNTEAFF.

This clone was found once. The V and J genes are TRBV6-6 and TRBJ2-1; the D is unclear. CDR1 MNHNY and CDR2 SVGAGI come from the germline V gene (reference sequence). Trimming cost V 8 bases and J 0 bases, with 5 bases left between them. This CDR3 region has 12 residues. This CDR3 is CASRSSYNEQFF. DNA for the CDR3: TGTGCCAGCCGGAGCTCCTACAATGAGCAGTTCTTC.

The chain uses TRBV19 and TRBJ1-1, with a tentative D call TRBD1 (5 bases). In germline, CDR1 is LNHDA, CDR2 SQIVND (reference sequence). This CDR3 region has 17 residues. V was pared by 2 bases and J by 0 bases, with 16 bases between. The DNA of the CDR3 is TGTGCCAGTAGTATAAATGGGGCGCAGCTGATGAACACTGAAGCTTTCTTT. It yields the protein CASSINGAQLMNTEAFF.

The table lists this clone with a count of one. The J gene is TRBJ2-7, the V gene TRBV7-2, with no clear D. The germline V gene has CDR1 SGHTA and CDR2 FQGNSA. The V end was cut by 0 bases, the J end by 5 bases, with 14 bases between. The CDR3 contains 15 residues. CDR3 residues: CASSLAPANRDEQYF. CDR3 bases: TGTGCCAGCAGCTTAGCGCCGGCTAATAGGGACGAGCAGTACTTC. The whole variable domain, filled in from reference TRBV7-2 and TRBJ2-7, reads GAGVSQSPSNKVTEKGKDVELRCDPISGHTALYWYRQSLGQGLEFLIYFQGNSAPDKSGLPSDRFSAERTGGSVSTLTIQRTQQEDSAVYLCASSLAPANRDEQYFGPGTRLTVT.

The gene calls are TRBV11-1 and TRBJ2-1; D not certain. V was shortened by 2 bases and J by 8 bases, with 4 bases between the two germline ends. In germline, CDR1 is SGHAT, CDR2 FQDESV (reference sequence). The CDR3 runs 11 residues. CDR3 sequence reads: CASSLSHEQFF. CDR3 DNA sequence: TGTGCCAGCAGCTTATCGCATGAGCAGTTCTTC. The variable domain in full, with the rest retrieved from reference TRBV11-1 and TRBJ2-1, is EAEVAQSPRYKITEKSQAVAFWCDPISGHATLYWYRQILGQGPELLVQFQDESVVDDSQLPKDRFSAERLKGVDSTLKIQPAELGDSAMYLCASSLSHEQFFGPGTRLTVL.

The chain has TRBV6-1 and TRBJ1-4; the match to TRBD1 covers 8 bases. The CDR3 runs to 16 residues. V gave up 2 bases and J gave up 8 bases; unmatched junction bases: 10. The V gene's germline CDR1 is MNHNS and CDR2 SASEGT. CDR3 DNA sequence: TGTGCCAGCAGTGAACTCGCAGGGGGCGCATCGGAAAAACTGTTTTTT. Protein sequence: CASSELAGGASEKLFF.

J is TRBJ1-3 and V is TRBV30; maybe TRBD1 (5 bases). Germline CDR1 and CDR2: GTSNPN and SVGIG (reference sequence). V dropped 4 bases and J dropped 3 bases, with 13 bases sitting between them. The CDR3 totals 14 residues. The CDR3 nucleotides read TGTGCCTGGATGTCCAGGGTTGTTGGAAACACCATATATTTT. Translated: CAWMSRVVGNTIYF.

The chain links TRBV6-6 to TRBJ2-7; 8 bases align to TRBD2. The CDR3 spans 14 residues. CDR1 and CDR2 from the germline V gene are MNHNY and SVGAGI (reference sequence). Trimming at V came to 10 bases and at J to 3 bases, leaving 11 bases not matched to a gene. DNA of the CDR3: TGTGCCACTTCCACGGGGGGGCTACTCTACGAGCAGTACTTC. Its translation is CATSTGGLLYEQYF.

This clone has more than one count but fewer than ten. V and J are TRBV19 and TRBJ2-7, with D maybe TRBD1 (8 bases). The CDR3 spans 14 residues. Per germline, CDR1 LNHDA and CDR2 SQIVND (reference sequence). Trimming stripped 6 bases from V and 7 bases from J, with 19 bases between. CDR3 coding DNA: TGTGCCAGTAGCCCTGATACAGGGGGGGAAGAGCAGTACTTC. Translation gives CASSPDTGGEEQYF.

V usage is TRBV4-1 and J usage is TRBJ1-5; perhaps TRBD1 as D (5 bases). The CDR3 length is 15 residues. The ends were cut back, 3 bases at V and 0 bases at J, with 9 bases in the middle. Germline V gene lookup returns CDR1 MGHRA and CDR2 YSYEKL. CDR3 region: CASSQADSSNQPQHF. The CDR3 DNA reads TGCGCCAGCAGCCAGGCCGACAGTAGCAATCAGCCCCAGCATTTT.

The rearrangement links TRBV6-5 to TRBJ1-4; no clear D. Germline assignment: CDR1 MNHEY and CDR2 SVGAGI. The CDR3 sequence is 15 residues long. The V end was cut by 5 bases, the J end by 0 bases, with 10 bases between. Here the CDR3 reads CASSTADATNEKLFF. Written as DNA, the CDR3 is TGTGCCAGCAGTACAGCAGACGCAACTAATGAAAAACTGTTTTTT.

The V call is TRBV9, the J call TRBJ1-6; possibly TRBD1 for D (5 bases). The CDR3 runs 13 residues. Trimming shortened V by 3 bases and J by 8 bases, and 9 bases separated the two germline ends. Germline CDR1 is SGDLS and CDR2 is YYNGEE. CDR3 DNA: TGTGCCAGCAGCGGGACATCGGATTCACCCCTCCACTTT. Translation: CASSGTSDSPLHF.

The chain joins TRBV9 to TRBJ2-3; D not certain. This CDR3 has 13 amino acids. Per the germline V gene, CDR1 is SGDLS and CDR2 is YYNGEE. V lost 0 bases to trimming and J lost 2 bases, with 4 bases between them. CDR3 sequence (DNA): TGTGCCAGCAGCGTAGCGGTCACAGATACGCAGTATTTT. It specifies CASSVAVTDTQYF.

V gene TRBV6-1 combines with J gene TRBJ2-1; D is tentatively TRBD1 or TRBD2 (5 bases each). Trimming left V 5 bases short and J 7 bases short, with 12 bases between. CDR1 MNHNS and CDR2 SASEGT come from the germline V gene. There are 13 residues in the CDR3. The CDR3 DNA reads TGTGCCAGCAGTCAAGACTGGGGGAATGAGCAGTTCTTC. This sequence encodes CASSQDWGNEQFF.

The V and J genes are TRBV11-2 and TRBJ2-5; D gene unclear. CDR3 length equals 13 residues. Trimming left V 5 bases short and J 0 bases short, with 7 bases between. CDR1 is SGHAT and CDR2 is FQNNGV in the germline V gene. The DNA of the CDR3 is TGTGCCAGCAGCACGGAATACCAAGAGACCCAGTACTTC. This codes for CASSTEYQETQYF.

The chain has TRBV5-1 and TRBJ1-5; tentatively, D is TRBD1 (6 bases). The CDR3 is 14 residues long. Trimming took off 4 bases at V and 4 bases at J, with 12 bases between the two ends. Germline CDR1 reads SGHRS; CDR2 reads YFSETQ. CDR3 nucleotides: TGCGCCAGCAGCCCCGGGACACCTAATCAGCCCCAGCATTTT. Its protein is CASSPGTPNQPQHF.

The V gene is TRBV18, the J gene TRBJ2-1, with 8 bases fitting TRBD2. Germline lookup yields CDR1 KGHSH and CDR2 LQKENI. The CDR3 extends over 17 amino acids. V lost 4 bases and J lost 4; bases outside the gene matches: 12. CDR3 nucleotides: TGTGCCAGCTCACTTCAGGCCACTAGCGGAGCGTACAATGAGCAGTTCTTC. Translation: CASSLQATSGAYNEQFF.

The rearrangement uses TRBV4-2 and TRBJ2-5; D unresolved. This CDR3 contains 15 residues. The V and J ends lost 0 bases and 4 bases respectively, with 12 bases between them. Germline V gives CDR1 LGHNA, CDR2 YNFKEQ. CDR3 region: CASSQDGQVGETQYF. CDR3 nucleotides: TGTGCCAGCAGCCAAGATGGCCAGGTTGGAGAGACCCAGTACTTC.

The V and J genes are TRBV6-5 and TRBJ2-7, with TRBD1 as a possible D gene (5 bases). Germline V gives CDR1 MNHEY, CDR2 SVGAGI. The V end was cut by 6 bases, the J end by 5 bases, with 20 bases between. The CDR3 spans 15 residues. CDR3 region: CASSHDSLSLHEQYF. The DNA for the CDR3 is TGTGCCAGCAGCCATGACAGCCTGTCCCTCCACGAGCAGTACTTC.

The chain couples TRBV7-8 to TRBJ1-3, with 10 bases matching TRBD1. With 1 base clipped from V and 8 bases from J, the junction kept 8 bases outside the gene matches. This CDR3 has 16 residues. In germline, CDR1 is SGHVS, CDR2 FQNEAQ. The CDR3 coding sequence is TGTGCCAGCAGCTTAGAGTATTGGGACAGGGGTGACACCATATATTTT. Translated: CASSLEYWDRGDTIYF.